The 12 T cell receptor beta chains in this list originate from one sample, sequenced in a study of early T cells in non-severe SARS-CoV-2 infection. TCRdb processed the 5' RACE reads anew with MiXCR; each CDR3 protein has one entry. The data contain more than 50,000 distinct CDR3 sequences, about 12% of them singletons. The sample was whole blood, taken at baseline. Receptors were obtained from an adult who was a healthcare worker with PCR-confirmed SARS-CoV-2 infection or an uninfected control (not recorded which).

This clonotype occurred a few times. The chain uses TRBV5-1 and TRBJ2-3; 7 bases map to TRBD1. The CDR3 covers 16 residues. CDR1 and CDR2 from the germline V gene are SGHRS and YFSETQ. V shed 4 bases and J 3 bases; nucleotides not matched to a gene: 11. The CDR3 DNA is TGCGCCAGCAGCGGGAGTCTGGGACAGCAGACAGATACGCAGTATTTT. Protein product: CASSGSLGQQTDTQYF.

This clonotype was seen a handful of times. The chain uses TRBV5-4 and TRBJ2-3; 8 bases fit TRBD1. After removal of 4 bases from V and 0 bases from J, the junction contained 10 bases not matched to a gene. From germline, CDR1 is SGHNT and CDR2 YYREEE (reference sequence). CDR3 length equals 17 residues. The CDR3 spells CASSPNYRGRSTDTQYF. The CDR3 DNA is TGTGCCAGCAGCCCGAATTACAGGGGGAGGAGCACAGATACGCAGTATTTT.

The gene calls are TRBV21-1 and TRBJ2-3; the table's D call TRBD1 went unverified against the DNA. TRBV21-1 is an annotated pseudogene. The CDR3 has 14 amino acids. CDR3 protein: CASSPGQSTDTQYF. The DNA of the CDR3 is TGTGCCAGCAGTCCGGGACAGAGCACAGATACGCAGTATTTT.

The rearrangement joins TRBV6-5 to TRBJ2-7, with 8 bases matching TRBD1. This CDR3 has 14 residues. Germline values: CDR1 MNHEY, CDR2 SVGAGI. The junction had 8 bases not matched to a gene; V was cut back by 6 bases and J by 4 bases. CDR3 nucleotides: TGTGCCAGCAGCCTTACAGGACAGGGATACGAGCAGTACTTC. It translates to CASSLTGQGYEQYF.

This clonotype ranks as medium-sized. V usage is TRBV5-6 and J usage is TRBJ2-7; a weak D match, TRBD2 (5 bases). Trimming pared 4 bases from V and 4 bases from J, leaving 15 bases between. CDR1 and CDR2 from the germline V gene are SGHDT and YYEEEE. The CDR3 is made up of 14 amino acids. CDR3 in amino acids: CASSPRDSRYEQYF. The CDR3 DNA reads TGTGCCAGCAGCCCCCGGGATAGCCGGTACGAGCAGTACTTC.

There are many counts of this clonotype. CDR3 coding DNA: TGTGCCAGCACGGGAGAGTTGGATACGCAGTATTTT. This encodes CASTGELDTQYF. The chain recombines TRBV6-6 with TRBJ2-3, with D possibly TRBD2 on 6 matching bases. The CDR3 has 12 residues. The germline CDR1 and CDR2 sequences are MNHNY and SVGAGI (reference sequence). Trimming left V 7 bases short and J 6 bases short, with 11 bases between.

The chain links TRBV5-4 to TRBJ2-2; 7 positions agree with TRBD2. V dropped 9 bases and J dropped 1; count of bases not matched to a gene: 6. The CDR3 runs 14 residues. The germline V gene encodes CDR1 SGHNT and CDR2 YYREEE (reference sequence). CDR3 amino acids: CATRQRGNTGELFF. CDR3 coding DNA: TGTGCCACCCGGCAGCGGGGGAACACCGGGGAGCTGTTTTTT.

There are many counts of this clonotype. J is TRBJ2-7 and V is TRBV20-1; no definite D call. The V end lost 6 bases, the J end lost 1 base, and 16 bases lay between the germline ends. CDR3 length equals 14 residues. Germline V gene sequence: CDR1 DFQATT, CDR2 SNEGSKA (reference sequence). CDR3 sequence (DNA): TGCAGTGCCCCCCCTGGGCTTTTATCCTACGAGCAGTACTTC. Translation: CSAPPGLLSYEQYF.

This clonotype has more than one count but fewer than ten. The V gene is TRBV18, the J gene TRBJ2-5; D may be TRBD1 or TRBD2 (5 bases each). V was clipped by 3 bases and J by 5 bases, with 13 bases between them. The CDR3 is made up of 14 amino acids. Germline V gene lookup returns CDR1 KGHSH and CDR2 LQKENI. CDR3 loop: CASSPRDGRETQYF. CDR3 nucleotides: TGTGCCAGCTCACCCCGGGACGGACGGGAGACCCAGTACTTC.

The rearrangement links TRBV28 to TRBJ2-7, with a weak D call TRBD1 (6 bases). In germline, CDR1 is MDHEN, CDR2 SYDVKM. V lost 5 bases and J lost 2, with 13 bases in between. The CDR3 contains 14 residues. CDR3: CASSTGLAPYEQYF. The CDR3 DNA sequence: TGTGCCAGCAGTACAGGGTTAGCCCCCTACGAGCAGTACTTC.

This clonotype has only a few counts. This chain links TRBV18 with TRBJ2-1, with D perhaps being TRBD1 or TRBD2 (5 bases each). CDR3 length: 16 residues. CDR1 is KGHSH and CDR2 is LQKENI in the germline V gene. V lost 2 bases and J lost 4, with 15 bases in between. CDR3 loop: CASSPDSGLPYNEQFF. The CDR3, as DNA: TGTGCCAGCTCACCAGACAGCGGATTACCATACAATGAGCAGTTCTTC.

V gene TRBV12-3 or TRBV12-4 combines with J gene TRBJ2-1; D is unresolved. The CDR3 is made up of 12 amino acids. Trimming took 5 bases from V and 9 from J, leaving 11 bases between them. The CDR3 is CASSPPVGEQFF. The DNA for the CDR3 is TGTGCCAGCAGTCCTCCGGTCGGTGAGCAGTTCTTC.